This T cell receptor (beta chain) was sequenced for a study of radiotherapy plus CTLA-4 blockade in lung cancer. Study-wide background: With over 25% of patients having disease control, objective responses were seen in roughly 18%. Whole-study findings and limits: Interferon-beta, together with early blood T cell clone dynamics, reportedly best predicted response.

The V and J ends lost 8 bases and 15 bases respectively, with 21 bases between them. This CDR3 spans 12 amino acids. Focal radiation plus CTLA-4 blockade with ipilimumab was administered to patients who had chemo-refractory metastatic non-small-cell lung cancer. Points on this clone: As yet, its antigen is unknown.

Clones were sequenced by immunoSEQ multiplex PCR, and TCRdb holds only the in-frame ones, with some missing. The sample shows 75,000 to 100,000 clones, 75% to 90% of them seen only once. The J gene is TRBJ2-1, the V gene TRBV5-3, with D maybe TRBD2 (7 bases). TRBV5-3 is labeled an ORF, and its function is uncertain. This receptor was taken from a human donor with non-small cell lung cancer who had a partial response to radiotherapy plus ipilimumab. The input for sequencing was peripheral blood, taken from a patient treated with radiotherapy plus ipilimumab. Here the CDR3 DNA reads TGTGCCAGCAGTCGCGGACTAGGGGGGGCGTTCTTC. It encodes CASSRGLGGAFF.